The entry that follows covers one TCR beta chain sequence. As yet, its antigen is unknown. The CDR3 is made up of 16 amino acids. Looked up from germline, CDR1 is MDHEN and CDR2 is SYDVKM. Trimming shortened V by 5 bases and J by 6 bases, and 20 bases separated the two germline ends. This sample is drawn from a study of cytomegalovirus exposure and HLA in healthy donors. Overall study results and limits: Cytomegalovirus-associated status was assigned to roughly 160 TCR beta chains. Available immune exposure information was restricted to CMV serostatus only.

PCR employed 60 Vbeta and 13 Jbeta primers. Method: immunoSEQ multiplex PCR; TCRdb's copy keeps in-frame clones and lacks some. This sample has 150,000 to 200,000 clones, with 81% found just once. The TCR originated in a woman aged 18 to 35 in good health and CMV-seropositive. Material: PBMCs. This chain uses TRBV28 with TRBJ1-5; D perhaps matches TRBD1 (5 bases). CDR3 in DNA: TGTGCCAGCAGTCCGGGGACTCAGGATCTCGGTCAGCCCCAGCATTTT. This sequence encodes CASSPGTQDLGQPQHF.